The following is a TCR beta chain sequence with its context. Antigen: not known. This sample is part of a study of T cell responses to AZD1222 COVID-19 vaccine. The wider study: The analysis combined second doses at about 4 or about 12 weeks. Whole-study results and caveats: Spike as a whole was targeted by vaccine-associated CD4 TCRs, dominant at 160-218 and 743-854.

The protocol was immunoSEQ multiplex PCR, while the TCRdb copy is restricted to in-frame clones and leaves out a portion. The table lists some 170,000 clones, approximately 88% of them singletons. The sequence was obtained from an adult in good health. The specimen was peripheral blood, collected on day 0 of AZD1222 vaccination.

CDR3 nucleotides: TGTGCCAGCAGCGGACAGGAGGAGACCCAGTACTTC. This codes for CASSGQEETQYF. This rearrangement joins TRBV11-3 to TRBJ2-5, with 7 bases fitting TRBD1. The V gene end was trimmed by 5 bases and the J gene end by 5 bases; junction bases not matched to a gene: 2. Germline CDR1 is SGHNT and CDR2 is YENEEA. The CDR3 sequence is 12 residues long.